These 30 T cell receptor beta chains came from one sample sequenced in a study of early T cells in non-severe SARS-CoV-2 infection. TCRdb re-called the 5' RACE reads through MiXCR, storing one row per CDR3 protein. The table shows roughly 35,000 distinct CDR3 sequences, with roughly 4% occurring only once. Sequenced input: whole blood. The receptors shown here come from an adult who was a healthcare worker with PCR-confirmed SARS-CoV-2 infection or an uninfected control (not recorded which).

This clonotype was recorded many times. V and J are TRBV2 and TRBJ2-1; 12 bases are a match to TRBD2. With V trimmed by 0 bases and J by 16 bases, 7 bases remained unmatched. The CDR3 consists of 14 residues. CDR1 and CDR2 (germline): SNHLY, FYNNEI. The CDR3 DNA sequence: TGTGCCAGCAGTGAAGCGCAGGCTAGCGGGAGGGCCTTCTTC. Protein product: CASSEAQASGRAFF.

This clonotype has at least ten counts. J is TRBJ2-1 and V is TRBV28; 7 bases agree with TRBD1. Germline CDR1 and CDR2: MDHEN and SYDVKM. The CDR3 consists of 16 residues. With 7 bases clipped from V and 6 bases from J, the junction kept 15 bases outside the gene matches. The CDR3 spells CASTLPGQFPPNEQFF. The CDR3 DNA reads TGTGCCAGCACCCTGCCGGGACAGTTTCCACCCAATGAGCAGTTCTTC.

In its sample, this clonotype was seen many times. The gene calls are TRBV6-1 and TRBJ1-1; no clear D gene. CDR1 is MNHNS, CDR2 SASEGT, per germline. CDR3 size: 12 residues. The V gene lost 6 bases and the J gene lost 1 base, with 6 bases spanning the gap. The CDR3 bases are TGTGCCAGCAGGTTTGAGAACACTGAAGCTTTCTTT. The encoded protein is CASRFENTEAFF.

This clonotype appeared many times. The rearrangement joins TRBV5-1 to TRBJ1-1, with TRBD1 matching 7 bases. Per germline, CDR1 SGHRS and CDR2 YFSETQ. The CDR3 is made up of 14 amino acids. The trim removed 0 bases at V and 5 bases at J, leaving 4 bases unmatched. In nucleotides, the CDR3 is TGCGCCAGCAGCTTGGGCCGGACAGGTACTGAAGCTTTCTTT. Encoded protein: CASSLGRTGTEAFF. The full variable domain, completed using reference TRBV5-1 and TRBJ1-1, is KAGVTQTPRYLIKTRGQQVTLSCSPISGHRSVSWYQQTPGQGLQFLFEYFSETQRNKGNFPGRFSGRQFSNSRSEMNVSTLELGDSALYLCASSLGRTGTEAFFGQGTRLTVV.

This clonotype was recorded many times. This chain joins TRBV20-1 and TRBJ2-1; D perhaps matches TRBD1 (6 bases). The CDR3 consists of 15 residues. The ends were cut back, 0 bases at V and 2 bases at J, with 11 bases in the middle. Germline-derived CDR1 and CDR2 are DFQATT and SNEGSKA (reference sequence). CDR3 residues: CSARDNRATYNEQFF. The CDR3 coding sequence is TGCAGTGCTAGAGATAACAGGGCGACCTACAATGAGCAGTTCTTC.

This clonotype was seen many times. The chain couples TRBV7-2 to TRBJ2-7; D is undetermined. Deletions cut 0 bases from V and 4 bases from J, with 7 bases between. Germline CDR1 is SGHTA and CDR2 is FQGNSA. This CDR3 comprises 13 residues. The CDR3 sequence: CASSLATQYEQYF. The CDR3 nucleotides read TGTGCCAGCAGCTTAGCGACCCAATACGAGCAGTACTTC.

There are many counts of this clonotype. This sequence joins TRBV6-2 or TRBV6-3 and TRBJ2-7, with 8 bases matching TRBD2. The CDR3 has 15 amino acids. V was clipped by 1 base and J by 2 bases; unmatched bases: 4. CDR1 is MNHEY and CDR2 is SVGEGT in the germline V gene. As DNA, the CDR3 is TGTGCCAGCAGTTACTATTCGACTAGCGCCTACGAGCAGTACGTC. As protein: CASSYYSTSAYEQYV.

This clonotype showed up just a few times. This rearrangement joins TRBV7-2 to TRBJ2-7, with D possibly TRBD1 on 5 matching bases. Trimming shortened V by 3 bases and J by 2 bases, and 8 bases separated the two germline ends. This CDR3 has 13 amino acids. The germline V gene encodes CDR1 SGHTA and CDR2 FQGNSA. The CDR3 nucleotides read TGTGCCAGCAGCTTCGGACAAGCCTACGAGCAGTACGTC. It yields the protein CASSFGQAYEQYV.

This clonotype was seen repeatedly, ten times or more. The chain links TRBV2 to TRBJ1-2; no reliable D call. V lost 5 bases to trimming and J lost 5 bases, with 9 bases between them. The CDR3 totals 12 residues. In germline, CDR1 is SNHLY, CDR2 FYNNEI. The DNA of the CDR3 is TGTGCCAGCAGTTTCACAGTTTATGGCTACACCTTC. It is translated as CASSFTVYGYTF.

This clonotype was counted only a few times. The chain has TRBV12-3 or TRBV12-4 and TRBJ1-6, with a weak D call TRBD1 (5 bases). The CDR3 contains 13 residues. The V gene lost 6 bases and the J gene lost 7 bases, with 10 bases spanning the gap. This CDR3 is CASRSSGNSPLHF. CDR3 nucleotide sequence: TGTGCCAGCAGAAGCTCAGGGAATTCACCCCTCCACTTT.

This clonotype has ten or more counts. This rearrangement joins TRBV20-1 to TRBJ2-7; D unclear. The CDR3 length is 14 residues. The ends were cut back, 6 bases at V and 3 bases at J, with 18 bases in the middle. The germline gives CDR1 DFQATT, CDR2 SNEGSKA (reference sequence). This CDR3 is CSAYPGLEDYEQYF. The CDR3 DNA follows: TGCAGTGCCTATCCTGGCTTAGAAGACTACGAGCAGTACTTC.

This clonotype has at least ten counts. The chain is built from TRBV7-9 and TRBJ2-1, with D unclear. Germline loops: CDR1 SEHNR, CDR2 FQNEAQ (reference sequence). Trimming shortened V by 11 bases and J by 1 base, and 15 bases separated the two germline ends. This CDR3 has 14 amino acids. CDR3 sequence (DNA): TGTGCCGGATCAGGTGTGGTGTCCTACAATGAGCAGTTCTTC. This gives the protein CAGSGVVSYNEQFF. Full variable domain (remainder filled in from reference TRBV7-9 and TRBJ2-1): DTGVSQNPRHKITKRGQNVTFRCDPISEHNRLYWYRQTLGQGPEFLTYFQNEAQLEKSRLLSDRFSAERPKGSFSTLEIQRTEQGDSAMYLCAGSGVVSYNEQFFGPGTRLTVL.

This chain links TRBV20-1 with TRBJ2-3; unclear D gene. V shed 2 bases and J shed 4 bases, with 10 bases lying between them. This CDR3 has 13 residues. CDR1 is DFQATT and CDR2 is SNEGSKA in the germline V gene (reference sequence). DNA of the CDR3: TGCAGTGCTAGAAACGTAGGGCCAGATACGCAGTATTTT. It translates to CSARNVGPDTQYF.

In this sample, this clonotype turned up a few times. The gene calls are TRBV7-9 and TRBJ2-7; the match to TRBD2 covers 9 bases. The CDR3 is 16 amino acids. Germline CDR1 reads SEHNR; CDR2 reads FQNEAQ (reference sequence). V lost 4 bases, J lost 1 base, and 8 bases stayed unmatched. For the CDR3, the DNA is TGTGCCAGCAGCTCCCATAGCGGGAGTCGATCCTACGAGCAGTACGTC. It codes for CASSSHSGSRSYEQYV.

In its sample, this clonotype was seen many times. J is TRBJ2-5 and V is TRBV28, with TRBD1 matching over 8 bases. This CDR3 spans 16 amino acids. Trimming took 3 bases from V and 5 from J; bases not matched to a gene: 11. Germline-derived CDR1 and CDR2 are MDHEN and SYDVKM. This CDR3 is CASSFPGTGLTETQYF. CDR3 bases: TGTGCCAGCAGTTTCCCCGGGACAGGATTAACGGAGACCCAGTACTTC.

This clonotype has a count of ten or more. Written as DNA, the CDR3 is TGTGCCAGCAGTTATCATTCGACTAGCGGGGGCGAGCAGTACTTC. Amino acid sequence: CASSYHSTSGGEQYF. The chain is built from TRBV6-2 or TRBV6-3 and TRBJ2-7, with TRBD2 matching over 12 bases. V lost 3 bases to trimming and J lost 6 bases; unmatched junction nucleotides: 6. The CDR3 totals 15 residues. The germline CDR1 and CDR2 sequences are MNHEY and SVGEGT.

V is TRBV20-1 and J is TRBJ2-7; D remains ambiguous. The ends were cut back, 3 bases at V and 2 bases at J, with 14 bases in the middle. The length of the CDR3 is 14 residues. Looked up from germline, CDR1 is DFQATT and CDR2 is SNEGSKA (reference sequence). The CDR3 loop reads CSARFQPATYEQYF. The CDR3 DNA sequence: TGCAGTGCTAGGTTCCAGCCTGCAACCTACGAGCAGTACTTC.

This clonotype was detected many times. The chain carries TRBV7-9 and TRBJ2-2; D uncertain. CDR1 is SEHNR and CDR2 is FQNEAQ in the germline V gene (reference sequence). V shed 4 bases and J shed 3 bases, with 15 bases lying between them. The CDR3 is 16 amino acids. In nucleotides, the CDR3 is TGTGCCAGCAGCTCCCCCCCCCCTGCCGACACCGGGGAGCTGTTTTTT. It is translated as CASSSPPPADTGELFF.

This clonotype appeared many times. This sequence joins TRBV4-3 and TRBJ2-3; D not certain. This CDR3 is built from 16 residues. Germline V gives CDR1 LGHNA, CDR2 YSLEER. V was trimmed by 2 bases and J by 0 bases, leaving 12 bases between them. CDR3 region: CASSQQPATSTDTQYF. Here the CDR3 DNA reads TGCGCCAGCAGCCAACAGCCGGCTACTAGCACAGATACGCAGTATTTT.

This clonotype was found many times. The chain links TRBV7-3 to TRBJ2-3; D may match TRBD1 or TRBD2 (5 bases each). Trimming stripped 0 bases from V and 4 bases from J, with 8 bases between. In germline, CDR1 is SGHTA, CDR2 FQGTGA. This CDR3 has 14 amino acids. The CDR3 here is CASSLTRGSDTQYF. In DNA, the CDR3 is TGTGCCAGCAGCTTAACGAGGGGTTCAGATACGCAGTATTTT.

This clonotype was detected ten times or more. V and J are TRBV6-5 and TRBJ1-1; 8 bases agree with TRBD1. This CDR3 is 16 amino acids long. Germline V gene data show CDR1 as MNHEY and CDR2 as SVGAGI. Trimming at V came to 4 bases and at J to 2 bases, leaving 9 bases not matched to a gene. The CDR3 is CASSSMWAGGNTEAFF. The DNA of the CDR3 is TGTGCCAGCAGTTCCATGTGGGCAGGGGGCAACACTGAAGCTTTCTTT.

This clonotype was detected only a few times. J is TRBJ1-2 and V is TRBV3-1; 11 positions agree with TRBD1. The CDR3 is 16 amino acids. The V and J ends lost 0 bases and 2 bases, in that order; junction bases with no gene match: 2. Germline-derived CDR1 and CDR2 are LGHDT and YNNKEL (reference sequence). This CDR3 is CASSQDRTGGNYGYTF. CDR3 sequence (DNA): TGTGCCAGCAGCCAAGATCGGACAGGGGGCAACTATGGCTACACCTTC.

This clonotype came up many times. This rearrangement joins TRBV12-3 or TRBV12-4 to TRBJ2-1; 8 nucleotides match TRBD2. This CDR3 region has 12 residues. The trim removed 5 bases at V and 13 bases at J, leaving 7 bases unmatched. Here the CDR3 DNA reads TGTGCCAGCAGTCTACCTCTAGCGGGTCAGTTCTTC. The encoded protein is CASSLPLAGQFF.

This clonotype was recorded at least ten times. The chain has TRBV20-1 and TRBJ2-1; TRBD2 aligns across 9 bases. V dropped 2 bases and J dropped 6; count of bases not matched to a gene: 5. CDR3 length: 14 amino acids. Germline CDR1 and CDR2: DFQATT and SNEGSKA (reference sequence). The CDR3 spells CSARHPSGINEQFF. The CDR3 coding sequence is TGCAGTGCTAGACACCCTAGCGGGATCAATGAGCAGTTCTTC.

Many counts were recorded for this clonotype. The gene calls are TRBV20-1 and TRBJ2-1; TRBD2 aligns across 8 bases. The trim removed 0 bases at V and 4 bases at J, leaving 8 bases unmatched. Germline V CDR1 and CDR2: DFQATT, SNEGSKA (reference sequence). CDR3 size: 16 residues. CDR3 sequence: CSARDQTSGLYNEQFF. The CDR3 DNA is TGCAGTGCTAGAGACCAAACTAGCGGCCTATACAATGAGCAGTTCTTC.

This clonotype occurred many times. The J gene is TRBJ2-3, the V gene TRBV20-1; 7 positions agree with TRBD2. In germline, CDR1 is DFQATT, CDR2 SNEGSKA (reference sequence). V shed 3 bases, J shed 4 bases, and the junction held 10 bases outside the gene matches. The CDR3 is 15 residues long. DNA for the CDR3: TGCAGTGCTAGGTCAAGTCGGGAGGTGGCAGATACGCAGTATTTT. Protein product: CSARSSREVADTQYF.

This clonotype was counted ten times or more. The chain links TRBV7-2 to TRBJ2-3, with 8 bases lining up with TRBD2. Losses at the gene ends were 2 bases for V and 1 base for J; bases not matched to a gene: 5. Germline V gene lookup returns CDR1 SGHTA and CDR2 FQGNSA. The CDR3 runs to 16 residues. The CDR3 loop is CASSLYREGRTDTQYF. CDR3 nucleotide sequence: TGTGCCAGCAGCTTATACCGGGAGGGACGCACAGATACGCAGTATTTT.

At least ten counts were recorded for this clonotype. The rearrangement uses TRBV24-1 and TRBJ2-1; 9 bases are shared with TRBD2. This CDR3 contains 16 residues. The germline V gene has CDR1 KGHDR and CDR2 SFDVKD. The V and J ends lost 3 bases and 6 bases, in that order; junction bases with no gene match: 8. The CDR3 reads CATSDAVAGVRNEQFF. In nucleotides, the CDR3 is TGTGCCACCAGTGATGCGGTAGCGGGAGTACGCAATGAGCAGTTCTTC.

This clonotype was seen many times. The CDR3 region has the DNA TGTGCCAGCAGCTTTGCAGGGACCTACGAGCAGTACGTC. Its translation is CASSFAGTYEQYV. This chain connects TRBV7-9 to TRBJ2-7; D possibly corresponds to TRBD1 (5 bases). The CDR3 is made up of 13 amino acids. With 3 bases removed from V and 2 bases from J, the gap between germline ends came to 8 bases. Germline CDR1 SEHNR, CDR2 FQNEAQ (reference sequence).

This clonotype was recorded at least ten times. The chain couples TRBV23-1 to TRBJ1-5; the match to TRBD1 covers 7 bases. TRBV23-1 is placed among ORFs of uncertain function. The CDR3 sequence is 18 residues long. V trimming: 3 bases; J trimming: 5 bases; junction bases outside the gene matches: 16. CDR3 region: CASSQPQGIRTRDQPQHF. The CDR3, as DNA: TGCGCCAGCAGTCAGCCACAGGGGATTCGGACGCGGGATCAGCCCCAGCATTTT.